These T cell receptor beta chains were read from a single sample in a study of T cell responses to AZD1222 COVID-19 vaccine. Here immunoSEQ multiplex PCR was the method, and the copy in TCRdb shows in-frame clones only, minus some. The table has around 100,000 clones, nearly 95% seen once; the top ten hold 1.5% to 2%. Material: peripheral blood, obtained on day 0 of AZD1222 vaccination. These receptors were obtained from an adult in good health. Each CDR3 is given with its conserved first and last residue. A D gene is named only where the DNA matches it firmly. Clone sizes are given selectively: once, few, many, or a class where the clone is expanded.

v_call,j_call,d_call,clone_size,cdr3_aa,cdr3_nt
TRBV19,TRBJ1-1,-,-,CASSIGPNTEAFF,TGTGCCAGTAGTATAGGTCCGAACACTGAAGCTTTCTTT
TRBV28,TRBJ2-7,-,-,CASSLSVTGYEQYF,TGTGCCAGCAGTTTAAGTGTGACGGGTTACGAGCAGTACTTC
TRBV15,TRBJ2-1,TRBD1,-,CATSRAGRGLEEQFF,TGTGCCACCAGCAGGGCTGGCAGGGGGCTGGAGGAGCAGTTCTTC
TRBV7-9,TRBJ1-2,-,-,CASSHPRQGGDYGYTF,TGTGCCAGCAGCCACCCCAGGCAGGGCGGGGACTATGGCTACACCTTC
TRBV11-3,TRBJ1-1,-,-,CASSKGSRGEAFF,TGTGCCAGCAGTAAGGGGTCGAGAGGTGAAGCTTTCTTT
TRBV5-1,TRBJ2-5,-,-,CASSFEDRWNF,TGCGCCAGCAGCTTCGAAGACCGGTGGAACTTC
TRBV28,TRBJ1-1,TRBD1,-,CASRRRQGGVTEAFF,TGTGCCAGCAGGCGGAGACAGGGGGGGGTCACTGAAGCTTTCTTT
TRBV2,TRBJ2-7,-,-,CASSEGGADQYIYEQYF,TGTGCCAGCAGTGAAGGGGGAGCGGATCAGTACATTTACGAGCAGTACTTC
TRBV5-1,TRBJ2-5,-,once,CASSPGRKETQYF,TGCGCCAGCAGCCCAGGAAGGAAAGAGACCCAGTACTTC
TRBV28,TRBJ2-1,TRBD1,-,CASSPLGDRGYNEQFF,TGTGCCAGCAGTCCTCTCGGGGACAGGGGCTACAATGAGCAGTTCTTC
TRBV5-6,TRBJ1-2,TRBD1,-,CASSSRDRGRDGYTF,TGTGCCAGCAGCTCGCGGGACAGGGGGAGGGATGGCTACACCTTC
TRBV12-3/TRBV12-4,TRBJ2-4,-,-,CASSFLAKNIQYF,TGTGCCAGCAGTTTTCTAGCCAAAAACATTCAGTACTTC
TRBV27,TRBJ2-1,TRBD2,-,CASSRQGLPGFF,TGTGCCAGCAGTCGGCAGGGACTACCGGGGTTCTTC
TRBV6-1,TRBJ1-6,TRBD1,-,CASRIDRGYNSPLHF,TGTGCCAGCAGGATCGACAGGGGGTATAATTCACCCCTCCACTTT
TRBV27,TRBJ2-7,-,-,CASSPTPGQEYYEQYF,TGTGCCAGCAGTCCAACCCCCGGGCAGGAGTACTACGAGCAGTACTTC
TRBV19,TRBJ2-1,TRBD2,-,CASSQSGRASEQFF,TGTGCCAGTAGTCAGAGCGGGAGGGCATCGGAGCAGTTCTTC
TRBV25-1,TRBJ2-2,-,-,CASSEFTSSGELFF,TGTGCCAGCAGTGAATTCACTAGTTCCGGGGAGCTGTTTTTT
TRBV30,TRBJ1-5,-,-,CAWSNVGSHQPQHF,TGTGCCTGGAGTAATGTGGGGAGTCATCAGCCCCAGCATTTT
TRBV15,TRBJ1-2,-,once,CATSRDREDYGYTF,TGTGCCACCAGCAGAGACAGGGAAGACTATGGCTACACCTTC
TRBV4-1,TRBJ2-3,TRBD2,-,CASSQDPRTSGRGGTQYF,TGCGCCAGCAGCCAAGATCCGAGAACTAGCGGGAGAGGAGGTACGCAGTATTTT
TRBV5-4,TRBJ2-1,-,-,CASSLGVNNEQFF,TGTGCCAGCAGCTTGGGGGTGAACAATGAGCAGTTCTTC
TRBV27,TRBJ2-5,-,-,CASSPWGETQYF,TGTGCCAGCAGCCCTTGGGGAGAGACCCAGTACTTC
TRBV7-2,TRBJ1-6,-,-,CASSSASPLHF,TGTGCCAGCAGCTCCGCATCACCCCTCCACTTT
TRBV3-1/TRBV3-2,TRBJ2-1,-,-,CASSPSAYGSYNEQFF,TGTGCCAGCAGCCCTAGCGCCTATGGATCCTACAATGAGCAGTTCTTC
TRBV7-9,TRBJ2-3,TRBD2,-,CASSLAQGLAGGTDTQYF,TGTGCCAGCAGCTTAGCCCAGGGACTAGCGGGAGGAACAGATACGCAGTATTTT
TRBV5-1,TRBJ2-1,-,-,CASSWDYGSGGEQFF,TGCGCCAGCAGCTGGGATTACGGGTCGGGCGGTGAGCAGTTCTTC
TRBV10-2,TRBJ2-7,TRBD1,-,CASSRQGEGNEQYF,TGCGCCAGCAGTCGTCAGGGGGAAGGGAACGAGCAGTACTTC
TRBV2,TRBJ2-7,TRBD2,-,CASSRLAGLSSYEQYF,TGTGCCAGCAGTAGACTAGCGGGCTTAAGCTCCTACGAGCAGTACTTC
TRBV4-1,TRBJ2-7,-,-,CASSQETSGYAYEQYF,TGCGCCAGCAGCCAAGAAACGTCCGGCTACGCCTACGAGCAGTACTTC
TRBV5-1,TRBJ2-3,TRBD2,-,CASSTGLAGVADTQYF,TGCGCCAGCAGCACGGGACTAGCGGGAGTGGCAGATACGCAGTATTTT
TRBV19,TRBJ1-5,-,-,CASSIHGTSAQHF,TGTGCCAGTAGTATACACGGAACATCGGCCCAGCATTTT
TRBV15,TRBJ2-2,TRBD2,-,CATSRDLASGNTGELFF,TGTGCCACCAGCAGAGATCTCGCTAGCGGAAACACCGGGGAGCTGTTTTTT
TRBV6-5,TRBJ2-7,TRBD2,once,CASSGGAATYEQYF,TGTGCCAGCTCCGGGGGGGCTGCCACCTACGAGCAGTACTTC
TRBV6-5,TRBJ2-7,-,-,CASGESGRAYEQYF,TGTGCCAGCGGAGAGAGCGGGCGAGCCTACGAGCAGTACTTC
TRBV7-3,TRBJ2-1,TRBD2,-,CASREAGGPYNEQFF,TGTGCCAGCAGAGAAGCGGGAGGCCCCTACAATGAGCAGTTCTTC
TRBV5-1,TRBJ2-7,-,-,CASSLTSAGEQYF,TGCGCCAGCAGCTTGACGTCTGCGGGCGAGCAGTACTTC
TRBV2,TRBJ1-3,-,-,CASSVGQGSGTIYF,TGTGCCAGCAGTGTGGGGCAGGGTTCTGGCACCATATATTTT
TRBV19,TRBJ2-6,-,-,CASSTTGLSGANVLTF,TGTGCCAGTAGTACCACAGGGCTCTCTGGGGCCAACGTCCTGACTTTC
TRBV5-1,TRBJ2-6,-,-,CASSGSSGANVLTF,TGCGCCAGCAGCGGGTCCTCTGGGGCCAACGTCCTGACTTTC
TRBV7-9,TRBJ2-6,-,-,CASSLGGSGANVLTF,TGTGCCAGCAGCTTAGGAGGCTCTGGGGCCAACGTCCTGACTTTC
TRBV5-1,TRBJ2-7,TRBD1,-,CASSQTGDYEQYF,TGCGCCAGCAGCCAGACAGGGGATTACGAGCAGTACTTC
TRBV10-1,TRBJ2-7,-,-,CASPDTQYF,TGCGCCAGCCCCGATACACAGTACTTC
TRBV15,TRBJ2-7,TRBD1,-,CATSRLIPGQGNYEQYF,TGTGCCACCAGCAGACTTATTCCGGGACAGGGGAACTACGAGCAGTACTTC
TRBV10-3,TRBJ2-7,TRBD2,-,CAISRASGSYEQYF,TGTGCCATCAGTCGCGCTAGCGGGAGTTACGAGCAGTACTTC
TRBV19,TRBJ2-5,-,-,CASSRDLGESETQYF,TGTGCCAGTAGTAGGGACCTTGGGGAATCGGAGACCCAGTACTTC
TRBV28,TRBJ1-5,-,-,CASSLEGGYQPQHF,TGTGCCAGCAGTTTGGAAGGGGGGTATCAGCCCCAGCATTTT
TRBV28,TRBJ1-5,TRBD1,-,CASIRRGYDQPQHF,TGTGCCAGCATCCGCAGGGGGTACGATCAGCCCCAGCATTTT
TRBV7-2,TRBJ2-1,-,-,CASTNSGSSYNEQFF,TGTGCCAGCACAAATAGCGGTAGCTCCTACAATGAGCAGTTCTTC
TRBV10-2,TRBJ2-4,-,-,CASSEFPGMSIQYF,TGCGCCAGCAGTGAGTTTCCGGGTATGAGCATTCAGTACTTC
TRBV4-2,TRBJ2-3,TRBD2,-,CASSQVLAGVVDTQYF,TGTGCCAGCAGCCAAGTACTAGCGGGAGTCGTAGATACGCAGTATTTT